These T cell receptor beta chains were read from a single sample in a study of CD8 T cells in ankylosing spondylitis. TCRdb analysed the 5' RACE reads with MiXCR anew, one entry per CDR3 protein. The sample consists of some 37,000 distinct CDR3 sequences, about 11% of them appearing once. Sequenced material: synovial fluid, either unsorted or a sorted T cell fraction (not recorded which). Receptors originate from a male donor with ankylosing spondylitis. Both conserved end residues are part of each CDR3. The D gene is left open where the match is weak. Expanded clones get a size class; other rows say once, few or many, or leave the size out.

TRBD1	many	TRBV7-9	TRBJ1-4	TGTGCCAGCAGCTCTCGGGACAGATCTAATGAAAAACTGTTTTTT	CASSSRDRSNEKLFF
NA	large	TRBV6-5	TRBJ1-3	TGTGCCAGCCAATCTGGAAACACCATATATTTT	CASQSGNTIYF
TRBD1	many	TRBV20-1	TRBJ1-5	TGCAGTGCTAGAGATGGACAGGGGCCAGGTCAGCCCCAGCATTTT	CSARDGQGPGQPQHF
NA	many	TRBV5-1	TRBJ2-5	TGCGCCAGCAGCTTCACAGGGTATGAAGGACAAGAGACCCAGTACTTC	CASSFTGYEGQETQYF
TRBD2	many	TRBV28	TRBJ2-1	TGTGCCAGCAGTTGGGGCCTAGCGGGATTGAACAATGAGCAGTTCTTC	CASSWGLAGLNNEQFF
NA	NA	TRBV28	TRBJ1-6	TGTGCCAGCAGTTCAAGCTCCTATAATTCACCCCTCCACTTT	CASSSSSYNSPLHF
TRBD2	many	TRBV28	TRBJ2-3	TGTGCCACCGATTGGTGGCCGGCGGGAGCCACAGATACGCAGTATTTT	CATDWWPAGATDTQYF
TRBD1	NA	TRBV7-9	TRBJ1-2	TGTGCCAGCAGCTTCTCGGACAGGGTAGATGGCTACACCTTC	CASSFSDRVDGYTF
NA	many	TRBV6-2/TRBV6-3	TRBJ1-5	TGTGCCAGCAACACGCCCTTCGACAGGCCTAATCAGCCCCAGCATTTT	CASNTPFDRPNQPQHF
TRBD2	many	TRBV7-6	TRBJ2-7	TGTGCCAGCAGCTTGGACACTAGCGGGAGATACTACGAGCAGTACTTC	CASSLDTSGRYYEQYF
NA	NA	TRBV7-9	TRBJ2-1	TGTGCCAGCAGCTTACGTTCCGGCGATTCAAGGAGTGAGCAGTTCTTC	CASSLRSGDSRSEQFF
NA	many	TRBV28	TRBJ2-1	TGTGCCAGCAGTCCATCCCTTAAGGGCAGGGGCGCCTTAATTTCCTACAATGAGCAGTTCTTC	CASSPSLKGRGALISYNEQFF
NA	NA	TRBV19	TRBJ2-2	TGTGCCAGTACCACTTGGGGCGGGAACACCGGGGAGCTGTTTTTT	CASTTWGGNTGELFF
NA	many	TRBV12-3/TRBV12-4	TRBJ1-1	TGTGCCAGCAGTTTGTGGGGTAGGGGCGCTGAAGCTTTCTTT	CASSLWGRGAEAFF
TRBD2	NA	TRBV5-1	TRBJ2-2	TGCGCCAGCAGCTTGGGACCGGGACTAACGGGAGAAACCGGGGAGCTGTTTTTT	CASSLGPGLTGETGELFF
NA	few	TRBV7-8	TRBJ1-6	TGTGCCAGCGGTACAAGGGGTTGGGATTCACCCCTCCACTTT	CASGTRGWDSPLHF
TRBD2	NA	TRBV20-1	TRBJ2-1	TGCAGTGCTAGAGTTTCTAGCGGGAGGATAAATGTGCAGTTCTTC	CSARVSSGRINVQFF
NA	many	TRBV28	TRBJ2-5	TGTGCCAGCAGTTTAGGAACGGCGGGAGAGACCCAGTACTTC	CASSLGTAGETQYF
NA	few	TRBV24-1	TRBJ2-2	TGTGCCACCCGTCGGGGAGGCACCGGGGAGCTGTTTTTT	CATRRGGTGELFF
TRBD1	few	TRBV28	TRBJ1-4	TGTGCCAGCAGTTTCCCGGGACAGACAACTAATGAAAAACTGTTTTTT	CASSFPGQTTNEKLFF
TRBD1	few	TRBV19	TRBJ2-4	TGTGCCAGTAAGACAGGGACGGACATTCAGTACTTC	CASKTGTDIQYF
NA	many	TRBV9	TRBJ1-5	TGTGCCAGCAGCGTAGAACCGGGAATGAAGCCCCAGCATTTT	CASSVEPGMKPQHF
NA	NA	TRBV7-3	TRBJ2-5	TGTGCCAGCAGCTTAGAGGTGGGGGAGACCCAGTACTTC	CASSLEVGETQYF
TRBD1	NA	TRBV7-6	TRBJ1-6	TGTGCCAGCAGCTTACGTCCCGACAGAGGACAGGAAAATTCACCCCTCCACTTT	CASSLRPDRGQENSPLHF
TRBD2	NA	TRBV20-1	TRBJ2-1	TGCAGTGCTAGAAGGGGCGCCTCGCCGGGGACTAGTATCTATGAGCAGTTCTTC	CSARRGASPGTSIYEQFF
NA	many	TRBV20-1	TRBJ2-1	TGCAGTGCTAGTTTCATTGGGCTAGCCTTCTACAATGAGCAGTTCTTC	CSASFIGLAFYNEQFF
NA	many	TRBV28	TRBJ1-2	TGTGCCAGTTCATTTGGGGTAGGGTCTTATGGCTACACCTTC	CASSFGVGSYGYTF
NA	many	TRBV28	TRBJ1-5	TGTGCCAGCAGTTTTAGGGCAGGAACCAATCAGCCCCAGCATTTT	CASSFRAGTNQPQHF
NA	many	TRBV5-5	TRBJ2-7	TGTGCCAGCAGCTCCGGGTCTTCCTACGAGCAGTACTTC	CASSSGSSYEQYF
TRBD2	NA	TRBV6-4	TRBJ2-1	TGTGCCAGCAGTGAGTCTAGCGGGAGTAGCTATGAGCAGTTCTTC	CASSESSGSSYEQFF
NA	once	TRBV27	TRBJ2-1	TGTGCCAGCAGTTTGATGGTATACAATGAGCAGTTCTTC	CASSLMVYNEQFF